This T cell receptor (beta chain) stems from a study of blood T cell repertoires in COVID-19. CDR3 size: 14 residues. Trimming cost V 4 bases and J 4 bases, with 10 bases left between them. Germline CDR1 SGHAT, CDR2 FQNNGV. Authors' data handling: Amplification of reference gene primers was used by the study to estimate nucleated cell counts. Only in-frame clones appear in the TCRdb table, and some are missing; sequencing was by immunoSEQ multiplex PCR. Clone size and V and J calls were adopted from that table, with D and trimming inferred from the DNA. The table lists 140,000 or so clones, around 90% of them singletons, with roughly 2.5% in the top ten.

The sequence derives from a human donor with COVID-19, enrolled during active disease. The donor label of this sample is uncertain. The sequenced material came from peripheral blood. The chain is built from TRBV11-2 and TRBJ1-4; D unresolved. The CDR3 protein is CASSSDILNEKLFF. The CDR3 DNA reads TGTGCCAGCAGCTCCGACATCCTTAATGAAAAACTGTTTTTT.